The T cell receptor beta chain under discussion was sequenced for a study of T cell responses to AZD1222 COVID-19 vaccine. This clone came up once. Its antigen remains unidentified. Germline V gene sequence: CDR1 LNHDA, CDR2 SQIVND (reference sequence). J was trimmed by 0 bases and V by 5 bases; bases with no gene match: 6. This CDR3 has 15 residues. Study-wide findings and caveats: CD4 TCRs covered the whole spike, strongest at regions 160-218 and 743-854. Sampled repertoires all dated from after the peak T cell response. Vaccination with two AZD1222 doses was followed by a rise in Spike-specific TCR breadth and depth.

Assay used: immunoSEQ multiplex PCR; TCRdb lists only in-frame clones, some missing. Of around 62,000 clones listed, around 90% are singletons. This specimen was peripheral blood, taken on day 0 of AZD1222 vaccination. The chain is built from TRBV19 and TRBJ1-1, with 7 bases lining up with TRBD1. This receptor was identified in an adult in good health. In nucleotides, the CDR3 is TGTGCCAGTAGTCCCAGGGGACAGATGAACACTGAAGCTTTCTTT. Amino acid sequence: CASSPRGQMNTEAFF.